This T cell receptor beta chain comes out of a study of identical twins. Study outcomes and limitations: In cord blood, abundant beta clonotypes had fewer insertions; memory showed no trend. A partial confounding effect on zero-insertion analyses could come from invariant MAIT and iNKT cells. Out-of-frame alpha sequences shared by twins showed excess low generation probability.

The CDR3 is 14 amino acids. V lost 0 bases, J lost 10 bases, and 12 bases lay in between. In germline, CDR1 is SGHVS, CDR2 FNYEAQ. This clonotype came up a few times. What it recognizes is unknown. cDNA molecules carried unique molecular identifiers, and template switching added a universal primer site. TCRdb independently ran MiXCR on the 5' RACE reads; one entry per CDR3 protein. The sample lists a few hundred thousand distinct CDR3 sequences; approximately 13% were seen once. This same sample was also taken into another study, of yellow fever vaccine responses in identical twins.

What was sequenced was CD8+ T cells sorted from blood. This TCR was sampled from a woman between 18 and 29 years old in good health. This rearrangement joins TRBV7-6 to TRBJ2-2, with D possibly being TRBD2 (7 bases). This CDR3 is CASSLAGGAEELFF. The CDR3 region has the DNA TGTGCCAGCAGCTTAGCTGGGGGGGCTGAGGAGCTGTTTTTT.